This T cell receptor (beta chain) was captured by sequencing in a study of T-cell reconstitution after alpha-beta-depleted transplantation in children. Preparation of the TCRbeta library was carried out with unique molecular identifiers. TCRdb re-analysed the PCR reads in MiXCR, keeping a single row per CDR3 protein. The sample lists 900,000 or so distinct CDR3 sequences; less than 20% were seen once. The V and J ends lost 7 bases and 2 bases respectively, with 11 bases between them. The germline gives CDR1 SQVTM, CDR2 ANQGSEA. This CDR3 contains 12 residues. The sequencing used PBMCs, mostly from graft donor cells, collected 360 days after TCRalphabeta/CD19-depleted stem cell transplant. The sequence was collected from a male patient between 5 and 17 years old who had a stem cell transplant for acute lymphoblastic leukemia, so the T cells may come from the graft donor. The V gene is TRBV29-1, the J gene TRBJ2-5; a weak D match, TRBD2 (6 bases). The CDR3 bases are TGCAGCGCCGGGGCGGGGCAAGAGACCCAGTACTTC. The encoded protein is CSAGAGQETQYF.